These T cell receptor beta chains were read from a single sample in a study of neurological immune-mediated disorders. TCRdb re-derived calls from the 5' RACE reads in MiXCR, one entry per CDR3 protein. In the table there are tens of thousands of distinct CDR3 sequences, approximately 11% of which are singletons. The sequenced sample consisted of PBMCs. Source of these receptors: a male donor with HTLV-1-associated myelopathy (HAM/TSP). The CDR3 runs from the conserved cysteine through the conserved F or W. A D gene is named only where the DNA matches it firmly. Not every row has a clone size; where given, it reads once, few, many or a size class.

many | . | TRBJ1-6 | TRBV5-1 | TGCGCCAGCAGCTTGGACATTTGGAATTCACCCCTCCACTTT | CASSLDIWNSPLHF
many | . | TRBJ1-1 | TRBV7-8 | TGTGCCAGCCGCCGGGCGAAAGAGACTGAAGCTTTCTTT | CASRRAKETEAFF
. | . | TRBJ2-5 | TRBV12-3/TRBV12-4 | TGTGCCAGCAGTTTCACAGGGAGGGGAGAGACCCAGTACTTC | CASSFTGRGETQYF
many | . | TRBJ2-5 | TRBV6-6 | TGTGCCAGCAGTTACTCGTGGGATCCTGGGCTGGATGACTTC | CASSYSWDPGLDDF
many | . | TRBJ1-4 | TRBV10-3 | TGTGCCATCAGTGGCCAGAATGAAAAACTGTTTTTT | CAISGQNEKLFF
many | TRBD1 | TRBJ1-2 | TRBV20-1 | TGCAGTGCGCCTCGGTTCGGGACAGGGGAAGCAGGTGGCTACACCTTC | CSAPRFGTGEAGGYTF
many | . | TRBJ1-4 | TRBV20-1 | TGCAGTGCTAGGAAGGGGATAAATGAAAAACTGTTTTTT | CSARKGINEKLFF
many | . | TRBJ1-5 | TRBV28 | TGTGCCAGCAGGTCCCTCCGGGGGGCAGGTCAGCCCCAGCATTTT | CASRSLRGAGQPQHF
many | TRBD1 | TRBJ2-2 | TRBV20-1 | TGCAGTGCTAAACAGGGGGCTTCGGTCACCGGGGAGCTGTTTTTT | CSAKQGASVTGELFF
. | . | TRBJ1-6 | TRBV7-5 | . | CISVPEAGSDARDSPLHF
many | . | TRBJ1-3 | TRBV18 | TGTGCCAGCTCATCCGGGATATCTGGAAACACCATATATTTT | CASSSGISGNTIYF
many | . | TRBJ1-1 | TRBV20-1 | TGCAGTGCGTGGTGGGGGGGCATGAACACTGAAGCTTTCTTT | CSAWWGGMNTEAFF
many | . | TRBJ2-7 | TRBV7-8 | TGTGCCAGCAGATCGGCGGGACAGTACTACGAGCAGTACTTC | CASRSAGQYYEQYF
many | TRBD1 | TRBJ2-7 | TRBV12-3/TRBV12-4 | TGTGCCAGCAGTTTCGGGACAGAAGCCTACGAGCAGTACTTC | CASSFGTEAYEQYF
many | . | TRBJ1-1 | TRBV6-2/TRBV6-3 | TGTGCCAGCAGTTACCTCGGCCAGGTGTACACTGAAGCTTTCTTT | CASSYLGQVYTEAFF
many | . | TRBJ1-5 | TRBV6-6 | TGTGCCAGCAGTCACTTATCCAGCCGAGTCAGCAATCAGCCCCAGCATTTT | CASSHLSSRVSNQPQHF
many | TRBD1 | TRBJ2-3 | TRBV6-6 | TGTGCCAGCAGCACCGGGACAGGGAGGTATCGGGACACAGATACGCAGTATTTT | CASSTGTGRYRDTDTQYF
many | . | TRBJ1-4 | TRBV28 | TGTGCCAGCAGTATCCTCCCAGATCCAAAACTGTTTTTT | CASSILPDPKLFF
. | . | TRBJ1-5 | TRBV6-6 | TGTGCCAGCAGTTACGGGGGGCCCAATAGCAATCAGCCCCAGCATTTT | CASSYGGPNSNQPQHF
many | . | TRBJ1-1 | TRBV20-1 | TGCAGTGCTAGAGACCCGGGACACACGACCTTGGGTACTGAAGCTTTCTTT | CSARDPGHTTLGTEAFF
many | TRBD1 | TRBJ2-2 | TRBV2 | TGTGCCAGCAGCCTACGGCGGACAGGGAACTCCGGGGAGCTGTTTTTT | CASSLRRTGNSGELFF
many | . | TRBJ2-2 | TRBV6-4 | TGTGCCAGCAGTAGGAGGGAGAACACCGGGGAGCTGTTTTTT | CASSRRENTGELFF
many | . | TRBJ2-7 | TRBV5-1 | TGCGCCAGCAGCTTGTTTTTGGGGGCGGAGGAGCAGTACTTC | CASSLFLGAEEQYF
. | . | TRBJ1-5 | TRBV28 | TGTGCCAGCACCGCTCCCGGGCACAATCAGCCCCAACATTTT | CASTAPGHNQPQHF
many | TRBD2 | TRBJ2-1 | TRBV6-2/TRBV6-3 | TGTGCCAGCAGTGTTTTGGGACTAGAGGCCGGTGAGCAGTTCTTC | CASSVLGLEAGEQFF
many | . | TRBJ2-3 | TRBV7-9 | TGTGCCAGCAGCGGGACGGGGAGCACAGATACGCAGTATTTT | CASSGTGSTDTQYF
many | . | TRBJ2-3 | TRBV15 | TGTGCCACCAGCAGAGGGGGTGGCGTAGATACGCAGTATTTT | CATSRGGGVDTQYF
many | . | TRBJ1-2 | TRBV7-2 | TGTGCCAGCAGCTTAGAGGGGGTCTATGGCTACACCTTC | CASSLEGVYGYTF
many | TRBD1 | TRBJ2-7 | TRBV7-7 | TGTGCCAGCAGCTTAGGGGGACAGGGTACCTACGAGCAGTACTTC | CASSLGGQGTYEQYF
many | TRBD2 | TRBJ2-3 | TRBV5-1 | TGCGCCAGCAGCCGAGGACTAGCGGGGGAGGCAGATACGCAGTATTTT | CASSRGLAGEADTQYF
many | TRBD1 | TRBJ2-7 | TRBV12-3/TRBV12-4 | TGTGCCAGCATCCCGGGACAGGGATTCTACGAGCAGTACTTC | CASIPGQGFYEQYF
many | . | TRBJ2-5 | TRBV20-1 | TGCAGTGCTAGAGGCAGTTTGGGGGAGACCCAGTACTTC | CSARGSLGETQYF
. | . | TRBJ2-1 | TRBV29-1 | TGCAGCGTTGAACTCGGGTTAGTACCCAATGAGCAGTTCTTC | CSVELGLVPNEQFF
many | . | TRBJ2-3 | TRBV18 | TGTGCCAGCTCACAGAGACTAGGAAGATTCACAGATACGCAGTATTTT | CASSQRLGRFTDTQYF
many | . | TRBJ1-3 | TRBV7-2 | TGTGCCAGCAGCTTCAACCCTGGAAACACCATATATTTT | CASSFNPGNTIYF